The entry that follows covers one TCR beta chain sequence. No antigen is known for it. The germline gives CDR1 SGHAT, CDR2 FQDESV (reference sequence). CDR3 size: 13 residues. V was pared by 5 bases and J by 7 bases, with 14 bases between. The assay was immunoSEQ multiplex PCR, and TCRdb's table has in-frame clones only and misses some. In the table there are some 110,000 clones, about nine tenths of which are singletons. This sample was included in a study of T cell responses to AZD1222 COVID-19 vaccine. General study points: Repertoire collection took place solely once the T cell response had peaked. Mapped onto spike, vaccine-associated CD4 TCRs spanned it and were dominant at 160-218 and 743-854. Following two doses of AZD1222, Spike-specific TCR breadth and depth rose. Just a handful of AZD1222 recipients tested seropositive at baseline.

This chain uses TRBV11-1 with TRBJ1-1; possibly TRBD1 for D (6 bases). Sequenced material: peripheral blood, taken on day 0 of AZD1222 vaccination. The TCR comes from an adult in good health. CDR3 protein: CASSRRGVGEAFF. The CDR3 DNA follows: TGTGCCAGCAGCCGCAGGGGAGTTGGTGAAGCTTTCTTT.